What follows are 21 T cell receptor beta chains derived from one specimen sequenced in a study of molecular identifiers for immune sequencing clone quantification. TCRdb processed the PCR reads anew with MiXCR; each CDR3 protein has one entry. The profile covers about 640,000 distinct CDR3 sequences, with 20% appearing a single time and about 0.9% taken by the ten largest. Sequenced input: naive CD8+ T cells from blood, with Jurkat cell RNA spiked in. Subset here: FACS-sorted CD8+CD4-CCR7+CD45RA+ naive T cells. The receptors shown here come from a human donor in good health. Some libraries in this study had Jurkat cell RNA spiked in.

Ten or more counts support this clonotype. This chain connects TRBV20-1 to TRBJ2-3; possibly TRBD2 for D (6 bases). Germline assignment: CDR1 DFQATT and CDR2 SNEGSKA (reference sequence). The CDR3 runs 15 residues. The ends were cut back, 4 bases at V and 4 bases at J, with 18 bases in the middle. DNA for the CDR3: TGCAGTGCTACGGAAGGCGCGGGGCCCTCAGATACGCAGTATTTT. Translated, it gives CSATEGAGPSDTQYF.

This clonotype was seen a handful of times. CDR3 nucleotide sequence: TGTGCCAGCAGCTCGGACAGGAAGGACCCCGAAGCTTTCTTT. Translating gives CASSSDRKDPEAFF. This sequence joins TRBV7-9 and TRBJ1-1, with TRBD1 matching over 7 bases. Germline V CDR1 and CDR2: SEHNR, FQNEAQ (reference sequence). The V gene end was trimmed by 4 bases and the J gene end by 8 bases; junction bases not matched to a gene: 10. This CDR3 has 14 residues.

This clonotype was found many times. The chain carries TRBV4-3 and TRBJ1-1; 8 bases agree with TRBD1. V shed 3 bases, J shed 4 bases, and the junction held 7 bases outside the gene matches. The CDR3 is 15 amino acids. Germline loops: CDR1 LGHNA, CDR2 YSLEER. The DNA for the CDR3 is TGCGCCAGCAGCCATGACAGGGGAGGGTCCACTGAAGCTTTCTTT. It yields the protein CASSHDRGGSTEAFF.

This clonotype has at least ten counts. The chain joins TRBV11-2 to TRBJ2-7; unclear D gene. The V gene lost 1 base and the J gene lost 4 bases, with 14 bases spanning the gap. CDR1 is SGHAT, CDR2 FQNNGV, per germline. The CDR3 extends over 15 amino acids. CDR3 in DNA: TGTGCCAGCAGCTTAGGTAGTCAAGGGCGGTACGAGCAGTACTTC. This translates into CASSLGSQGRYEQYF.

As for this clonotype: Being one base from a much bigger clone, this may be a read error. The chain joins TRBV28 to TRBJ2-7, with TRBD2 as a possible D gene (5 bases). Germline CDR1 is MDHEN and CDR2 is SYDVKM. The CDR3 sequence is 13 residues long. CDR3 bases: TGTGCCAGCAGTTTACGGGATAACTACGGGCAGTACTTC. Translating it yields CASSLRDNYGQYF.

Remarks on this clonotype: A much bigger clone sits one base away, suggesting this may be a read error. V is TRBV28 and J is TRBJ1-1; a possible D gene is TRBD1 (6 bases). This CDR3 spans 16 amino acids. The germline CDR1 and CDR2 sequences are MDHEN and SYDVKM. V was trimmed by 4 bases and J by 3 bases, leaving 18 bases between them. Here the CDR3 DNA reads TGTGCCAGCAGTTACCGACAGGCCCTAAAGGACACTGAAGCTTTCTTT. It specifies CASSYRQALKDTEAFF. Together with reference TRBV28 and TRBJ1-1, the CDR3 gives the full variable domain: DVKVTQSSRYLVKRTGEKVFLECVQDMDHENMFWYRQDPGLGLRLIYFSYDVKMKEKGDIPEGYSVSREKKERFSLILESASTNQTSMYLCASSYRQALKDTEAFFGQGTRLTVV.

This clonotype has only a few counts. This chain uses TRBV7-6 with TRBJ1-6; D uncertain. CDR3 length equals 12 residues. CDR1 and CDR2 from the germline V gene are SGHVS and FNYEAQ. Trimming removed 4 bases at V and 12 bases at J, with 10 bases between. The CDR3 is CASSSTGLPLHF. In DNA form, the CDR3 reads TGTGCCAGCAGCTCGACCGGATTACCCCTCCACTTT. Filled out from reference TRBV7-6 and TRBJ1-6, the complete variable domain reads GAGVSQSPRYKVTKRGQDVALRCDPISGHVSLYWYRQALGQGPEFLTYFNYEAQQDKSGLPNDRFSAERPEGSISTLTIQRTEQRDSAMYRCASSSTGLPLHFGNGTRLTVT.

This clonotype was seen many times. The chain carries TRBV19 and TRBJ2-4, with 7 bases aligning to TRBD2. V shed 8 bases, J shed 1 base, and the junction held 8 bases outside the gene matches. Germline V gives CDR1 LNHDA, CDR2 SQIVND (reference sequence). The CDR3 is 15 residues long. The CDR3 is CASRPAGSAKNIQYF. The CDR3 bases are TGTGCCAGTCGACCAGCGGGATCCGCCAAAAACATTCAGTACTTC. Filled out from reference TRBV19 and TRBJ2-4, the complete variable domain reads DGGITQSPKYLFRKEGQNVTLSCEQNLNHDAMYWYRQDPGQGLRLIYYSQIVNDFQKGDIAEGYSVSREKKESFPLTVTSAQKNPTAFYLCASRPAGSAKNIQYFGAGTRLSVL.

This clonotype came up many times. The CDR3 DNA sequence: TGTGCCAGCAGCGAACCTGGAGATACAGCAGATGCTTTCTTT. It translates to CASSEPGDTADAFF. The rearrangement uses TRBV6-5 and TRBJ1-1; no clear D gene. V lost 6 bases and J 11 bases, leaving 22 bases between the germline ends. The CDR3 contains 14 residues. Germline loops: CDR1 MNHEY, CDR2 SVGAGI.

Points on this clonotype: The conserved phenylalanine or tryptophan is not found at the CDR3 terminus, so this likely reflects a read error. The chain has TRBV6-2 or TRBV6-3 and TRBJ2-1; 8 bases line up with TRBD2. The germline V gene has CDR1 MNHEY and CDR2 SVGEGT. V trimming: 4 bases; J trimming: 2 bases; junction bases outside the gene matches: 7. CDR3 length: 16 residues. CDR3: CASSFGGGPPYNEQFL. In DNA form, the CDR3 reads TGTGCCAGCAGTTTCGGCGGGGGGCCTCCCTACAATGAGCAGTTCCTC.

The rearrangement links TRBV19 to TRBJ1-6; D is perhaps TRBD1 (5 bases). V lost 7 bases, J lost 0 bases, and 10 bases lay in between. The germline V gene has CDR1 LNHDA and CDR2 SQIVND (reference sequence). The CDR3 runs 15 residues. CDR3: CASTRQSSYNSPLHF. The CDR3, as DNA: TGTGCCAGTACCCGACAGAGCTCCTATAATTCACCCCTCCACTTT.

This clonotype has ten or more counts. The chain's CDR3 is CASTAGDAYEQYF. The CDR3 DNA follows: TGTGCCAGCACAGCGGGGGATGCCTACGAGCAGTACTTC. V usage is TRBV28 and J usage is TRBJ2-7, with TRBD2 identical over 8 bases. Germline V lookup: CDR1 MDHEN, CDR2 SYDVKM. The CDR3 consists of 13 residues. Trimming at V came to 7 bases and at J to 2 bases, leaving 4 bases not matched to a gene.

The V and J genes are TRBV4-1 and TRBJ2-7; unclear D gene. This CDR3 region has 15 residues. V lost 0 bases and J lost 4, with 13 bases in between. Germline V gene lookup returns CDR1 MGHRA and CDR2 YSYEKL. CDR3 region: CASSQEPGGIYEQYF. The DNA of the CDR3 is TGCGCCAGCAGCCAAGAACCGGGTGGTATTTACGAGCAGTACTTC.

The chain is built from TRBV12-3 or TRBV12-4 and TRBJ2-1; D is perhaps TRBD1 (6 bases). The V and J ends lost 5 bases and 6 bases respectively, with 17 bases between them. The CDR3 loop spans 15 amino acids. CDR3 protein: CASSPRQAPSNEQFF. The CDR3 bases are TGTGCCAGCAGTCCCCGACAGGCACCTTCCAATGAGCAGTTCTTC.

This clonotype was counted many times. V gene TRBV7-2 combines with J gene TRBJ2-7, with unresolved D. Germline V gene sequence: CDR1 SGHTA, CDR2 FQGNSA. Deletions cut 1 base from V and 3 bases from J, with 10 bases between. CDR3 size: 14 residues. CDR3 residues: CASSLGEAHYEQYF. In DNA form, the CDR3 reads TGTGCCAGCAGCTTAGGTGAGGCCCACTACGAGCAGTACTTC.

This clonotype was recorded at least ten times. The V call is TRBV7-6, the J call TRBJ2-3; TRBD2 agrees at 10 bases. V lost 2 bases, J lost 0 bases, and 2 bases stayed unmatched. This CDR3 has 16 amino acids. Looked up from germline, CDR1 is SGHVS and CDR2 is FNYEAQ. The CDR3 coding sequence is TGTGCCAGCAGCTTATTGACTAGCGGGAGCACAGATACGCAGTATTTT. Its protein is CASSLLTSGSTDTQYF.

The chain employs TRBV29-1 and TRBJ2-7, with 10 bases identical to TRBD1. Trimming cost V 5 bases and J 2 bases; bases outside gene matches: 9. Germline CDR1 SQVTM, CDR2 ANQGSEA. This CDR3 region has 15 residues. The CDR3 is CSVLRPGTGAYEQYF. The CDR3, as DNA: TGCAGCGTTCTCCGACCCGGGACAGGGGCCTACGAGCAGTACTTC.

This clonotype was counted ten times or more. CDR3 nucleotide sequence: TGTGCCAGCAGTTTATCGAGTGACAGGTTAGTTGGACCGGGTTACGAGCAGTACTTC. It translates to CASSLSSDRLVGPGYEQYF. V gene TRBV27 combines with J gene TRBJ2-7, with D perhaps TRBD1 (6 bases). The CDR3 is 19 residues long. Germline V gene data show CDR1 as MNHEY and CDR2 as SMNVEV (reference sequence). V was shortened by 0 bases and J by 4 bases, with 25 bases between the two germline ends.

At least ten counts were recorded for this clonotype. This chain joins TRBV5-4 and TRBJ2-7; D is unresolved. Per germline, CDR1 SGHNT and CDR2 YYREEE (reference sequence). Deletions cut 6 bases from V and 6 bases from J, with 10 bases between. This CDR3 is 11 amino acids long. Here the CDR3 reads CASTHRTEQYF. For the CDR3, the DNA is TGTGCCAGCACCCACCGGACCGAGCAGTACTTC.

This clonotype has at least ten counts. CDR3 in amino acids: CASSNPQTRLAGDTDTQYF. The CDR3 DNA is TGTGCCAGCAGCAACCCACAAACTCGACTAGCGGGAGACACAGATACGCAGTATTTT. This sequence joins TRBV7-6 and TRBJ2-3; TRBD2 agrees at 12 bases. Trimming took 5 bases from V and 2 from J; bases not matched to a gene: 14. The length of the CDR3 is 19 residues. Germline CDR1 is SGHVS and CDR2 is FNYEAQ.

The chain recombines TRBV7-2 with TRBJ2-7; D gene ambiguous. Deletions cut 4 bases from V and 3 bases from J, with 13 bases between. Germline CDR1 reads SGHTA; CDR2 reads FQGNSA. The length of the CDR3 is 14 residues. The CDR3 protein is CASSYASPYYEQYF. In nucleotides, the CDR3 is TGTGCCAGCAGCTACGCTAGTCCATACTACGAGCAGTACTTC.